Below are 11 T cell receptor beta chains sequenced from a single sample in a study of tumor and adjacent non-tumor tissue in lung cancer. The template was RNA from unsorted bulk tissue. More than 3 cm separated this lung sample from the edge of the tumor. The library came from three nested PCR rounds adapted from ARM-PCR protocols. Via MiXCR, TCRdb re-called the multiplex PCR reads, giving one row per CDR3 protein. The sample holds approximately 77,000 distinct CDR3 sequences, roughly 80% seen once. The sample consisted of distant non-tumor lung tissue. Every receptor here comes from a man in his fifties or sixties with non-small cell lung cancer.

This clonotype was counted a single time. The gene calls are TRBV30 and TRBJ2-1; no definite D call. Trimming removed 0 bases from V and 15 bases from J, with 15 bases in between. The CDR3 is made up of 12 amino acids. Germline CDR1 GTSNPN, CDR2 SVGIG (reference sequence). The CDR3 nucleotides read TGTGCCTGGAGTGTAGCAAACAATCAGCGGTTCTTC. It specifies CAWSVANNQRFF.

Remarks on this clonotype: Relative to the germline gene, one junction end is altered; a read error may explain this. The gene calls are TRBV11-2 and TRBJ2-5, with D perhaps being TRBD1 or TRBD2 (6 bases each). CDR3 length: 16 residues. Germline values: CDR1 SGHAT, CDR2 FQNNGV. The chain's CDR3 is CDSSSTIGGPKEIQYF. CDR3 bases: TGTGACAGCAGCTCCACAATAGGGGGGCCAAAGGAGATCCAGTACTTC.

Comments on this clonotype: At one end, the junction sequence differs from germline, possibly due to a read error. V gene TRBV20-1 combines with J gene TRBJ2-7; D gene ambiguous. Per the germline V gene, CDR1 is DFQATT and CDR2 is SNEGSKA (reference sequence). The CDR3 consists of 12 residues. CDR3 DNA sequence: TGCAATGCTAGTCCGGTCACCTACGAGCAATACTTC. It specifies CNASPVTYEQYF.

Points on this clonotype: One end of the junction fails to match germline, which may point to a read error. This chain connects TRBV29-1 to TRBJ2-6; a weak D match, TRBD1 (5 bases). Per the germline V gene, CDR1 is SQVTM and CDR2 is ANQGSEA. The CDR3 has 19 amino acids. The CDR3 bases are TGCAGGGTTGAAGATTATAGGTCTAACCCCCACTCTGGGGCCAACCTCCTGACTTTC. Its protein product is CRVEDYRSNPHSGANLLTF.

The rearrangement links TRBV11-2 to TRBJ1-1; no firm D call. This CDR3 is built from 17 residues. Deletions cut 1 base from V and 0 bases from J, with 15 bases between. From germline, CDR1 is SGHAT and CDR2 FQNNGV. The CDR3 reads CASSLGGPKGMNTEAFF. In DNA, the CDR3 is TGTGCCAGCAGCTTAGGCGGGCCCAAAGGTATGAACACTGAAGCTTTCTTT.

The chain has TRBV11-3 and TRBJ2-3; perhaps TRBD2 as D (6 bases). CDR3 length: 14 residues. CDR1 is SGHNT, CDR2 YENEEA, per germline. DNA for the CDR3: TGTACCAATAGCCACGGAGGGAGCACAGATACGCAGTATTTT. It translates to CTNSHGGSTDTQYF.

Comment on this clonotype: This may arise from a read error, as a much more abundant clone is one base away. This chain uses TRBV29-1 with TRBJ2-2; D is unclear. Germline V gene sequence: CDR1 SQVTM, CDR2 ANQGSEA. V was pared by 0 bases and J by 8 bases, with 13 bases between. CDR3 size: 14 residues. This CDR3 reads CSVEDPRAGGELFF. CDR3 coding DNA: TGCAGCGTTGAAGATCCGAGAGCCGGAGGGGAGCTGTTTTTT.

Concerning this clonotype itself: The CDR3 ends on some other residue instead of the conserved phenylalanine or tryptophan, so this is likely a read error. The chain links TRBV29-1 to TRBJ1-2; D is undetermined. Germline values: CDR1 SQVTM, CDR2 ANQGSEA. V lost 6 bases, J lost 4 bases, and 21 bases lay in between. This CDR3 is 15 amino acids long. CDR3 residues: CSVVKIGQAGYGYTL. For the CDR3, the DNA is TGCAGCGTCGTAAAAATCGGTCAGGCAGGCTATGGCTACACCTTA.

As to this clonotype: At one boundary the junction diverges from the germline segment, which might be a read error. This rearrangement joins TRBV11-1 to TRBJ1-1; no firm D call. The CDR3 runs 14 residues. In germline, CDR1 is SGHAT, CDR2 FQDESV (reference sequence). CDR3 protein: CASRFLAGNTEVFF. The CDR3 DNA reads as TGTGCCAGCAGATTTCTCGCGGGCAACACTGAAGTTTTCTTT.

The table lists this clonotype with a count of one. No conserved phenylalanine or tryptophan is present at the end of the CDR3, so a read error is the likely explanation. The limits of the CDR3 on the DNA are not certain, so only TCRdb's listed CDR3 is given. V gene TRBV11-3 combines with J gene TRBJ2-5; the D call TRBD1 from the table was never checked on the DNA. The CDR3 spans 14 amino acids, including both terminal residues. Germline-derived CDR1 and CDR2 are SGHNT and YENEEA. The CDR3 region is CASQPVTGIGAQYI.

This sequence joins TRBV20-1 and TRBJ2-6; possibly TRBD1 or TRBD2 for D (5 bases each). The germline V gene encodes CDR1 DFQATT and CDR2 SNEGSKA (reference sequence). Between the trimmed V and J ends, which lost 1 base and 15 bases, there was a span of 22 bases. The CDR3 is 15 residues long. The CDR3 nucleotides are TGCAGTGCTAGAGTAGGGATGGCCGGGGCCGACGCCCTGACTTTC. Translated: CSARVGMAGADALTF.